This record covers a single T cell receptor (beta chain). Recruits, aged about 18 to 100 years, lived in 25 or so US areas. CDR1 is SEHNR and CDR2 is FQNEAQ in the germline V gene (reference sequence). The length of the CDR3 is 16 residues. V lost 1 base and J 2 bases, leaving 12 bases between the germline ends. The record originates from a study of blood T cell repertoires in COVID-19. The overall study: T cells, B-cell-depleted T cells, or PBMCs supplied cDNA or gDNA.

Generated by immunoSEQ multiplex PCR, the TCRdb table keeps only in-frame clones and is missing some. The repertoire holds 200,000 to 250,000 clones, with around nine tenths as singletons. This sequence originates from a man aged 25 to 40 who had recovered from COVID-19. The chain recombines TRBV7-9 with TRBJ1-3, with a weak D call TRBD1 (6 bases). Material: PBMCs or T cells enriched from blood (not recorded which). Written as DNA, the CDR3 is TGTGCCAGCAGCTTAGGGGGGCAGTGGACTGGAAACACCATATATTTT. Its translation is CASSLGGQWTGNTIYF.